The 29 T cell receptor beta chains in this list originate from one sample, sequenced in a study of shared clonotypes between healthy human individuals. Profiling relied on immunoSEQ multiplex PCR, and the TCRdb table lists in-frame clones only, not all of them. In the table there are over a million clones, over 95% of which are singletons. What was sequenced was naive CD4+ T cells sorted from blood. Regarding subset: CD45RA+ positively selected. The receptors were sampled from a man aged 25 to 40 in good health.

This chain connects TRBV30 to TRBJ2-1; TRBD2 aligns across 10 bases. V gave up 3 bases and J gave up 7 bases; unmatched junction bases: 6. Germline V gives CDR1 GTSNPN, CDR2 SVGIG (reference sequence). The CDR3 runs to 14 residues. CDR3 DNA: TGTGCCTGGAGGGTAGCGGGAGGTTTGAATGAGCAGTTCTTC. This gives the protein CAWRVAGGLNEQFF.

The rearrangement links TRBV6-5 to TRBJ1-2; D is possibly TRBD1 (6 bases). The V end was cut by 6 bases, the J end by 7 bases, with 21 bases between. The length of the CDR3 is 15 residues. Germline V gene lookup returns CDR1 MNHEY and CDR2 SVGAGI. CDR3 sequence: CASSSRWRGSTGYTF. Here the CDR3 DNA reads TGTGCCAGCAGCTCCCGCTGGAGGGGGTCGACTGGCTACACCTTC.

The genes are TRBV5-1 and TRBJ2-1; D is unclear. CDR3 length: 13 residues. V lost 3 bases and J 8 bases, leaving 12 bases between the germline ends. Germline CDR1 SGHRS, CDR2 YFSETQ. CDR3 bases: TGCGCCAGCAGCTCCCTAACAGCTGATGAGCAGTTCTTC. Translating gives CASSSLTADEQFF.

This chain connects TRBV6-4 to TRBJ2-7, with 9 bases matching TRBD2. Germline CDR1 reads MRHNA; CDR2 reads SNTAGT. J lost 5 bases, V lost 2 bases, and 13 bases had no gene match. CDR3 size: 17 residues. CDR3 sequence reads: CASSDGPGGRAFDEQYF. The CDR3 DNA sequence: TGTGCCAGCAGTGACGGCCCTGGCGGGAGGGCCTTCGACGAGCAGTACTTC.

V gene TRBV28 combines with J gene TRBJ2-2; D call uncertain. The CDR3 consists of 14 residues. The germline V gene has CDR1 MDHEN and CDR2 SYDVKM. The V gene lost 3 bases and the J gene lost 0 bases, with 5 bases spanning the gap. In DNA, the CDR3 is TGTGCCAGCAGTTTCTTGGCGAACACCGGGGAGCTGTTTTTT. Its translation is CASSFLANTGELFF. Full variable domain (remainder filled in from reference TRBV28 and TRBJ2-2): DVKVTQSSRYLVKRTGEKVFLECVQDMDHENMFWYRQDPGLGLRLIYFSYDVKMKEKGDIPEGYSVSREKKERFSLILESASTNQTSMYLCASSFLANTGELFFGEGSRLTVL.

The chain is built from TRBV5-4 and TRBJ1-2; TRBD1 agrees at 8 bases. The V segment lost 4 bases and the J segment 8 bases; nucleotides outside the gene matches: 16. CDR1 SGHNT and CDR2 YYREEE come from the germline V gene (reference sequence). There are 16 residues in the CDR3. This CDR3 reads CASSDQGAFVSIGYTF. The DNA of the CDR3 is TGTGCCAGCAGCGATCAGGGGGCGTTCGTCAGTATCGGCTACACCTTC.

In nucleotides, the CDR3 is TGTGCCAGCAGCCCCCCGGCTGGAGATACGCAGTATTTT. It encodes CASSPPAGDTQYF. The chain combines TRBV5-5 with TRBJ2-3; D call uncertain. Trimming stripped 4 bases from V and 5 bases from J, with 11 bases between. The germline gives CDR1 SGHKS, CDR2 YYEKEE (reference sequence). The CDR3 is made up of 13 amino acids.

The chain links TRBV9 to TRBJ2-1; either TRBD1 or TRBD2 may supply D (5 bases each). Germline V lookup: CDR1 SGDLS, CDR2 YYNGEE. This CDR3 comprises 14 residues. V was clipped by 6 bases and J by 4 bases, with 14 bases between them. The CDR3 spells CASNRDGGYNEQFF. For the CDR3, the DNA is TGTGCCAGCAACCGGGACGGCGGATACAATGAGCAGTTCTTC. The full variable domain, rest sourced from reference TRBV9 and TRBJ2-1, is DSGVTQTPKHLITATGQRVTLRCSPRSGDLSVYWYQQSLDQGLQFLIQYYNGEERAKGNILERFSAQQFPDLHSELNLSSLELGDSALYFCASNRDGGYNEQFFGPGTRLTVL.

The chain carries TRBV9 and TRBJ2-2; the match to TRBD2 covers 10 bases. CDR3 length: 15 residues. V lost 4 bases, J lost 4 bases, and 4 bases stayed unmatched. Germline V gene lookup returns CDR1 SGDLS and CDR2 YYNGEE. This CDR3 reads CASSPTSGFTGELFF. The CDR3 DNA reads TGTGCCAGCAGCCCGACTAGCGGGTTCACCGGGGAGCTGTTTTTT.

Concerning this clone itself: Different DNA sequences within this sample yield the same CDR3. CDR3 sequence reads: CASSSDTSYGYTF. The CDR3 DNA follows: TGTGCCAGCAGCTCTGACACGAGCTATGGCTACACCTTC. V and J are TRBV7-9 and TRBJ1-2; no reliable D call. CDR3 length equals 13 residues. The V gene's germline CDR1 is SEHNR and CDR2 FQNEAQ (reference sequence). The germline V and J ends were trimmed by 4 bases and 4 bases, with 10 bases remaining between them.

This clone was picked up one time. The chain carries TRBV11-2 and TRBJ1-2; no clear D. Trimming left V 0 bases short and J 0 bases short, with 8 bases between. The germline gives CDR1 SGHAT, CDR2 FQNNGV. The CDR3 has 15 residues. CDR3 nucleotides: TGTGCCAGCAGCTTAGATCTAACAACTAACTATGGCTACACCTTC. This sequence encodes CASSLDLTTNYGYTF.

This sequence joins TRBV19 and TRBJ2-1; TRBD2 is a possible D gene (6 bases). The CDR3 consists of 12 residues. Trimming left V 7 bases short and J 5 bases short, with 9 bases between. Germline CDR1 is LNHDA and CDR2 is SQIVND (reference sequence). The CDR3 loop reads CASTRTNNEQFF. The CDR3, as DNA: TGTGCCAGTACCCGGACTAACAATGAGCAGTTCTTC.

The chain combines TRBV30 with TRBJ2-1, with 12 bases identical to TRBD2. In germline, CDR1 is GTSNPN, CDR2 SVGIG (reference sequence). Trimming took 0 bases from V and 6 from J; bases not matched to a gene: 6. The CDR3 extends over 16 amino acids. CDR3 sequence reads: CAWSVGTTSGGNEQFF. DNA of the CDR3: TGTGCCTGGAGTGTCGGAACGACTAGCGGGGGCAATGAGCAGTTCTTC.

This clone was found once. The rearrangement links TRBV5-1 to TRBJ2-1; D is unclear. There are 14 residues in the CDR3. CDR1 SGHRS and CDR2 YFSETQ come from the germline V gene. Trimming pared 0 bases from V and 8 bases from J, leaving 12 bases between. CDR3 loop: CASSLVPSGDEQFF. Written as DNA, the CDR3 is TGCGCCAGCAGCTTGGTCCCCTCAGGCGATGAGCAGTTCTTC.

V usage is TRBV11-2 and J usage is TRBJ1-1, with 9 nucleotides matching TRBD1. With V trimmed by 6 bases and J by 11 bases, 10 bases remained unmatched. CDR3 length: 13 residues. The germline gives CDR1 SGHAT, CDR2 FQNNGV. CDR3 nucleotide sequence: TGTGCCAGCAGACTTGGGACAGGGCGACACGCTTTCTTT. Translation: CASRLGTGRHAFF.

The chain uses TRBV5-4 and TRBJ1-1; D remains ambiguous. The CDR3 contains 14 residues. Germline-derived CDR1 and CDR2 are SGHNT and YYREEE (reference sequence). The V and J ends lost 3 bases and 6 bases respectively, with 15 bases between them. CDR3 amino acids: CASSSPTTGAEAFF. DNA of the CDR3: TGTGCCAGCAGCTCTCCAACGACTGGGGCTGAAGCTTTCTTT.

The chain is built from TRBV15 and TRBJ1-3, with D possibly matching TRBD1 (6 bases). Trimming removed 3 bases at V and 6 bases at J, with 24 bases between. Looked up from germline, CDR1 is LNHNV and CDR2 is YYDKDF (reference sequence). The CDR3 runs 18 residues. The CDR3 is CATSSPLNRESSVNTIYF. CDR3 DNA sequence: TGTGCCACCAGCAGCCCGTTGAACAGGGAATCTTCGGTAAACACCATATATTTT.

CDR3 in amino acids: CASSYDSSYNEQFF. For the CDR3, the DNA is TGTGCCAGCAGTTACGACAGCTCCTACAATGAGCAGTTCTTC. The rearrangement uses TRBV2 and TRBJ2-1; maybe TRBD1 (5 bases). V lost 5 bases and J lost 0, with 8 bases in between. This CDR3 spans 14 amino acids. Germline CDR1 and CDR2: SNHLY and FYNNEI. The entire variable domain, with the rest obtained from reference TRBV2 and TRBJ2-1, is as follows: EPEVTQTPSHQVTQMGQEVILRCVPISNHLYFYWYRQILGQKVEFLVSFYNNEISEKSEIFDDQFSVERPDGSNFTLKIRSTKLEDSAMYFCASSYDSSYNEQFFGPGTRLTVL.

The rearrangement joins TRBV5-1 to TRBJ1-3; TRBD1 might be the D (5 bases). Trimming took off 0 bases at V and 0 bases at J, with 19 bases between the two ends. This CDR3 is 19 amino acids long. Germline V gene data show CDR1 as SGHRS and CDR2 as YFSETQ. The chain's CDR3 is CASSLAPGARGGSGNTIYF. In DNA form, the CDR3 reads TGCGCCAGCAGCTTGGCCCCGGGAGCGCGGGGGGGCTCTGGAAACACCATATATTTT. Based on the CDR3 plus reference TRBV5-1 and TRBJ1-3, the full variable domain is KAGVTQTPRYLIKTRGQQVTLSCSPISGHRSVSWYQQTPGQGLQFLFEYFSETQRNKGNFPGRFSGRQFSNSRSEMNVSTLELGDSALYLCASSLAPGARGGSGNTIYFGEGSWLTVV.

The chain combines TRBV10-3 with TRBJ2-7; the D gene is possibly TRBD1 (6 bases). Germline assignment: CDR1 ENHRY and CDR2 SYGVKD. V was trimmed by 6 bases and J by 0 bases, leaving 15 bases between them. The CDR3 length is 15 residues. In DNA form, the CDR3 reads TGTGCCATCAGCCAGGACAGAACAAGCTCCTACGAGCAGTACTTC. This encodes CAISQDRTSSYEQYF.

V usage is TRBV19 and J usage is TRBJ1-1; D gene unclear. CDR3 length: 12 residues. The germline V and J ends were trimmed by 2 bases and 8 bases, with 9 bases remaining between them. CDR1 and CDR2 (germline): LNHDA, SQIVND (reference sequence). For the CDR3, the DNA is TGTGCCAGTAGTATACGCCCCGGAGAAGCTTTCTTT. Residues: CASSIRPGEAFF.

The chain uses TRBV5-1 and TRBJ1-1; D not resolved. Germline V gene sequence: CDR1 SGHRS, CDR2 YFSETQ. Trimming removed 1 base at V and 5 bases at J, with 12 bases between. This CDR3 contains 14 residues. CDR3 DNA sequence: TGCGCCAGCAGCTTGTACGGTGCGGATACTGAAGCTTTCTTT. Translation: CASSLYGADTEAFF.

The V and J genes are TRBV28 and TRBJ1-5, with 7 bases aligning to TRBD1. The V gene's germline CDR1 is MDHEN and CDR2 SYDVKM. The CDR3 is 14 residues long. The junction had 7 bases not matched to a gene; V was cut back by 6 bases and J by 5 bases. CDR3 in amino acids: CASREGQTYQPQHF. CDR3 DNA sequence: TGTGCCAGCAGAGAGGGACAGACTTATCAGCCCCAGCATTTT. Filled out from reference TRBV28 and TRBJ1-5, the complete variable domain reads DVKVTQSSRYLVKRTGEKVFLECVQDMDHENMFWYRQDPGLGLRLIYFSYDVKMKEKGDIPEGYSVSREKKERFSLILESASTNQTSMYLCASREGQTYQPQHFGDGTRLSIL.

The rearrangement joins TRBV29-1 to TRBJ2-7, with 8 bases lining up with TRBD1. The CDR3 loop spans 16 amino acids. Germline lookup yields CDR1 SQVTM and CDR2 ANQGSEA. The V and J ends lost 0 bases and 1 base, in that order; junction bases with no gene match: 8. DNA for the CDR3: TGCAGCGTTGAAGATCGGGACAGGTACGGGTCCTACGAGCAGTACTTC. It is translated as CSVEDRDRYGSYEQYF.

A note on this clone: This sample also contains other DNA sequences that code for the same CDR3. J is TRBJ2-1 and V is TRBV10-3, with unresolved D. CDR1 ENHRY and CDR2 SYGVKD come from the germline V gene. This CDR3 spans 13 amino acids. V lost 0 bases and J lost 5, with 5 bases in between. CDR3: CAISESSDNEQFF. The CDR3 DNA follows: TGTGCCATCAGTGAGTCCAGCGACAATGAGCAGTTCTTC.

The chain has TRBV28 and TRBJ2-7, with a tentative D call TRBD2 (6 bases). V lost 4 bases to trimming and J lost 8 bases, with 21 bases between them. There are 15 residues in the CDR3. CDR1 MDHEN and CDR2 SYDVKM come from the germline V gene. The CDR3 nucleotides are TGTGCCAGCAGTTCCCTGGCCGGAGGGTCGTACAAGCAGTACTTC. Translated, it gives CASSSLAGGSYKQYF.

This rearrangement joins TRBV29-1 to TRBJ2-7; D ambiguous. This CDR3 is 14 amino acids long. The ends were cut back, 4 bases at V and 1 base at J, with 14 bases in the middle. Germline assignment: CDR1 SQVTM and CDR2 ANQGSEA. CDR3 coding DNA: TGCAGCGTTGTTACGCCAGGAGCGTCCTACGAGCAGTACTTC. Translated: CSVVTPGASYEQYF.

This clone appeared a single time. The rearrangement uses TRBV6-1 and TRBJ2-7; a weak D match, TRBD1 (6 bases). The germline gives CDR1 MNHNS, CDR2 SASEGT. This CDR3 region has 14 residues. Trimming cost V 6 bases and J 0 bases, with 12 bases left between them. In DNA, the CDR3 is TGTGCCAGCAGCAGGGGCACCAGCTCCTACGAGCAGTACTTC. It codes for CASSRGTSSYEQYF.

This chain connects TRBV7-3 to TRBJ2-1; D may be TRBD2 (5 bases). Trimming removed 0 bases from V and 6 bases from J, with 12 bases in between. The V gene's germline CDR1 is SGHTA and CDR2 FQGTGA. CDR3 length: 15 amino acids. This chain's CDR3 is CASSLTFDYRNEQFF. The CDR3 DNA reads as TGTGCCAGCAGCTTAACTTTCGACTATCGCAATGAGCAGTTCTTC.